This T cell receptor beta chain was documented in a study of blood T cell repertoires in COVID-19. The overall study: There were acute and convalescent COVID-19 samples, and they came from the United States, Italy and Spain. Nucleic acid was either cDNA or gDNA, and it came from T cells, B-cell-depleted T cells, or PBMCs.

CDR1 and CDR2 (germline): MNHEY, SVGEGT. J gave up 2 bases and V 2 bases, and 1 base lay outside the gene matches. The CDR3 consists of 14 residues. Using immunoSEQ multiplex PCR, the repertoire was profiled, and TCRdb retains in-frame clones only, with some absent. This table has some 260,000 clones, about 86% appearing once. Assignments of participants to cohorts depended upon their own reported clinical history. The sample was PBMCs or T cells enriched from blood (not recorded which). The chain links TRBV6-2 or TRBV6-3 to TRBJ2-3, with 7 positions matching TRBD2. The TCR originated in a man aged 30 to 45 with acute COVID-19. CDR3 nucleotides: TGTGCCAGCAGTTACGGGAGGGCCACAGATACGCAGTATTTT. Its translation is CASSYGRATDTQYF.